This T cell receptor beta chain originates from a study of T cells in Graves' hyperthyroidism and ophthalmopathy. A remark on this clonotype: One junction end does not reproduce the germline sequence, and a read error may be involved.

Using RNA transcripts as the source, TCR beta CDR3 regions were amplified. A set of HTBI primers served as the primers for a first-round RT-PCR of the TCR CDR3. TCRdb reprocessed the multiplex PCR reads with MiXCR, giving one entry per CDR3 protein. The sample includes roughly 700,000 distinct CDR3 sequences, about 18% seen only once; the top ten take about 16%. Germline V gene lookup returns CDR1 SGHRS and CDR2 YFSETQ. This CDR3 has 13 amino acids. Material: blood. V gene TRBV5-1 combines with J gene TRBJ2-7; D perhaps matches TRBD2 (5 bases). The receptor comes from a man in his forties or fifties with Graves' hyperthyroidism. CDR3 in DNA: TGCACCAGCAGCCCACCCCTAGCAGACGAGCAGTACTTC. Its translation is CTSSPPLADEQYF.